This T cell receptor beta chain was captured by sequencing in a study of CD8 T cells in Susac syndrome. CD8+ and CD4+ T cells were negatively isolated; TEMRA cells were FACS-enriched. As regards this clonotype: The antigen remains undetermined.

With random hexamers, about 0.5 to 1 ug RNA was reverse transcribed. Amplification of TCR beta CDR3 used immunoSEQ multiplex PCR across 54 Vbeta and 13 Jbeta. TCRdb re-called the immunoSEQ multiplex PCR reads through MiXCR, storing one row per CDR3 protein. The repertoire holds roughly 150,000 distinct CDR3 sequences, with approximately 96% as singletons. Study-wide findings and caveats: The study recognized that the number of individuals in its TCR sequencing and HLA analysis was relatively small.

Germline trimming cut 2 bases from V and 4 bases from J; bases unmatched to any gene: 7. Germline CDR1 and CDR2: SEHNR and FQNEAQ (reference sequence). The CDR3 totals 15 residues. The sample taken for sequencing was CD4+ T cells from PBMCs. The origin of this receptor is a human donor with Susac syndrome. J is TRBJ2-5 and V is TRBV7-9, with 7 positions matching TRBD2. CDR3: CASSLLGGRGETQYF. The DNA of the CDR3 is TGTGCCAGCAGCTTACTGGGCGGGAGAGGAGAGACCCAGTACTTC.